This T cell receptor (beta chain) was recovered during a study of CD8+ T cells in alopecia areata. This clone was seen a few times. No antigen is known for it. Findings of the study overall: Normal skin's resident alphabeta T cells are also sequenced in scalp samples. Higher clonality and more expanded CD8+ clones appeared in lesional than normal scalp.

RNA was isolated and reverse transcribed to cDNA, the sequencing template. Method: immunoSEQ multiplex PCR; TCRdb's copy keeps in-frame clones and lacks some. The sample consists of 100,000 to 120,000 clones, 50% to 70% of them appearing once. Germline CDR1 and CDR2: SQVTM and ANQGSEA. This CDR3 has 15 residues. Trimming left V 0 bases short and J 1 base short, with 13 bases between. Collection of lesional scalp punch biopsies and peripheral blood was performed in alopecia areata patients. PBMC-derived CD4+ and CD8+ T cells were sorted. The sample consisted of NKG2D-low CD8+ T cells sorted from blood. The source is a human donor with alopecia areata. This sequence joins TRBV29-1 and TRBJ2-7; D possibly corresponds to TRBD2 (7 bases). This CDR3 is CSVEDPGGRSYEQYF. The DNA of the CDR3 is TGCAGCGTTGAAGATCCGGGGGGCCGATCCTACGAGCAGTACTTC.